Sequencing of this TCR beta chain was carried out in a study of a mutant IDH1 vaccine in newly diagnosed glioma. Across the study: Visit V13 took place at week 47, and visit V12 happened at week 35.

Some clones are missing from TCRdb's copy, which holds only in-frame ones; the method was immunoSEQ multiplex PCR. The repertoire has around 53,000 clones, approximately 84% of them found once; the top ten carry approximately 4.6%. Time point denoted: week 47, end of study. The investigators gave 300 ug of mutant IDH1 20-mer peptide in each vaccine dose, together with topical imiquimod. V shed 7 bases and J 5 bases; nucleotides not matched to a gene: 9. Germline V gene lookup returns CDR1 MNHEY and CDR2 SVGAGI. The CDR3 is made up of 15 amino acids. Comments on this clone: Antigen specificity is unknown.

The chain joins TRBV6-5 to TRBJ2-3, with 10 bases identical to TRBD2. The clonotype comes from a woman in her thirties with glioma. Some clones in this sample may be carry-over from other donors' samples. The source material was PBMCs, sampled from a glioma patient whose treatment included an IDH1 peptide vaccine. The CDR3 DNA reads TGTGCCAGCACACGCGGGACTAGCGTTGGAGATACGCAGTATTTT. Its translation: CASTRGTSVGDTQYF.